One T cell receptor (beta chain) is described in this entry. What antigen it recognizes has not been identified. Within one base of it there is no much larger clone, and no base qualities were kept. The same CDR3 arises from other DNA sequences in this sample as well. The library was generated by the immunoSEQ multiplex PCR assay. For most patients, genomic DNA was isolated with the Qiagen DNeasy Blood and Tissue Kit and shipped frozen to Adaptive Biotechnologies for TCR sequencing. Adaptive Biotechnologies carried out high-throughput TCR-beta CDR3 sequencing of genomic DNA for most patients. Processing in the source paper ran as follows. TCR sequencing data were retrieved from Adaptive's ImmunoSEQ software for around 19 patients, whereas three other patients were processed with MiXCR and VDJtools. To correct CD4 versus CD8 sorting errors, sequences present in both subsets at a frequency ratio below 5:1 were removed. CDR3 nucleotide sequences shared by donor and recipient were removed because the origin of these sequences could not be assigned. Alloreactive clones required at least 2-fold expansion over unstimulated cells and minimum CFSE-low frequency of 0.002% (template counts) or 0.001% (read counts). Clones were considered mappable if detected in sequenced pre-transplant spleen, lymph node, or MLR CFSE-low populations of the donor or recipient. Cumulative frequency of alloreactive clones was calculated as a percentage of all sequences weighted by copy number. As stored in TCRdb, this immuneACCESS dataset retains in-frame rearrangements with V and J assigned. A fraction of the clones does not appear; measured against another copy, unresolved V genes explain less than half of the discrepancy, and the remainder lacks a known reason. V, J and clone size reflect that table, while D and trimming were determined from the DNA. This sample comprises 84,000 or so clones, around 87% of them detected only once. The ten largest account for roughly 8% of the sample.

The sample originates from a study of graft-versus-host responses after intestinal transplantation listed by TCRdb under 2021. For the study in its entirety: Multivisceral, liver-intestinal, or isolated intestinal transplants were received by the recipients. Anti-thymocyte globulin induction was given to all recipients, followed by maintenance tacrolimus and steroids for about 3 years. After intestinal transplantation, graft-versus-host and host-versus-graft alloreactive T cell clones in the graft, circulation and bone marrow were tracked using bulk TCR-beta CDR3 sequencing. To identify alloreactive clones, pre-transplant mixed lymphocyte reaction products were sequenced and compared with unstimulated pre-transplant donor and recipient T cells. Of the approximately 25 intestinal transplant recipients enrolled in the cohort, one of whom was a retransplant, a few patients without pretransplant specimens were excluded. A peak of at least 4% donor T cells among recipient peripheral blood mononuclear cells was the definition used for donor T cell macrochimerism. Rather than going through the commercial service, samples from a few later patients were sequenced in-house on an Illumina MiSeq and processed with MiXCR. Overall results and qualifications from the work: The relatively low number and heterogeneity of intestinal transplant patients limited the conclusions. GvH clones turned up in recipient bone marrow, with some appearing earlier in ileal mucosa or blood, a pattern consistent with an intestinal mucosal origin. Early after transplant, peak levels of circulating GvH clones were found to be associated with declines in HvG clones. In the allografts of patients with donor T cell macrochimerism, GvH to HvG T cell clonal ratios were high.

The label giving this sample's time point can be read as: cells obtained before transplantation from donor or recipient. CD3+CD4+ and CD3+CD8+ populations were FACS-sorted from unstimulated pre-transplant donor and recipient cells taken from spleen or lymph nodes. The CDR3, cysteine through phenylalanine, is 15 amino acids long. Solely the CDR3 DNA is kept, with 45 bases framed from the first base. The germline V gene specifies MDHEN as CDR1 and SYDVKM as CDR2. Cut back by 5 bases and 6 bases, the V and J ends lie 14 bases apart. The rearranged chain carries TRBV28 and TRBJ1-6; TRBD1 could be the D gene, as 6 bases match. Sample: unstimulated CD8+ T cells sorted from spleen or lymph node cells, taken before transplant. The clonotype originates from a human donor who was the organ donor for an intestinal transplant. The nucleotide sequence reads as follows: TGTGCCAGCAGTGCCGGGACACTTCTTAATTCACCCCTCCACTTT. It translates to CASSAGTLLNSPLHF. Where the CDR3 stops, the reference TRBV28 and TRBJ1-6 genes take over; the full variable domain is DVKVTQSSRYLVKRTGEKVFLECVQDMDHENMFWYRQDPGLGLRLIYFSYDVKMKEKGDIPEGYSVSREKKERFSLILESASTNQTSMYLCASSAGTLLNSPLHFGNGTRLTVT.